This is a list of T cell receptor beta chains from one sample in a study of long-term antiretroviral therapy in people with HIV. The protocol was immunoSEQ multiplex PCR, while the TCRdb copy is restricted to in-frame clones and leaves out a portion. The table records about 24,000 clones, roughly 87% of them present only once. Sequenced material: unsorted PBMCs, taken 1.8 years before starting antiretroviral therapy. These receptors all stem from a man over 45 with HIV. CDR3s include the opening cysteine and the closing phenylalanine or tryptophan.

j_call v_call cdr3_aa
TRBJ2-1 TRBV7-2 CASSPVGTTNNEQFF
TRBJ2-1 TRBV7-9 CASSFPSLTYNEQFF
TRBJ1-4 TRBV5-4 CASSLDAQREKLFF
TRBJ1-3 TRBV7-9 CASSLANRNFGGNTIYF
TRBJ2-7 TRBV4-1 CASSQMTSESDFRYF
TRBJ2-3 TRBV14 CASSQVRTSGATDTQYF
TRBJ2-1 TRBV19 CATQNSAYNEQFF
TRBJ2-5 TRBV19 CASSIDGAGGETQYF
TRBJ1-5 TRBV10-3 CAISESGRVNQPQHF
TRBJ2-2 TRBV2 CASSVVGTGELFF
TRBJ2-1 TRBV2 CASGTSGDNEQFF
TRBJ2-7 TRBV7-9 CASSLGPEQYF
TRBJ2-5 TRBV7-9 CASSIGTSGETQYF
TRBJ2-1 TRBV28 CASSSNGQSNEQFF
TRBJ1-2 TRBV7-9 CASSLDLYGYTF
TRBJ2-1 TRBV6-5 CATKSGVDDNEQFF
TRBJ2-3 TRBV2 CASSEVDTQYF
TRBJ2-7 TRBV7-9 CASSSQGAQPYEQYF
TRBJ1-2 TRBV28 CASSLGGRANYGYTF
TRBJ2-3 TRBV7-9 CASNKGNGVADTQYF
TRBJ1-5 TRBV10-3 CAISESSQEQPQHF
TRBJ1-1 TRBV6-1 CASSEAGRNTEAFF
TRBJ1-5 TRBV27 CASSPWDRSVQPQHF
TRBJ1-2 TRBV19 CASSFPSQQGAHYGYTF
TRBJ2-7 TRBV5-1 CASSSGGAYEQYF
TRBJ2-3 TRBV5-1 CASSVQMSGASTDTQYF
TRBJ1-4 TRBV30 CAYFPQGNSEKLFF
TRBJ1-2 TRBV27 CASSLSEDNYGYTF